This T cell receptor (beta chain) was sequenced during a study of blood T cell repertoires in COVID-19. About the research overall: The cDNA or gDNA used as material had been derived from T cells, B-cell-depleted T cells, or PBMCs.

Germline-derived CDR1 and CDR2 are LNHNV and YYDKDF (reference sequence). After removal of 7 bases from V and 2 bases from J, the junction contained 10 bases not matched to a gene. There are 16 residues in the CDR3. The authors' processing: Amplified reference gene primers provided the basis for estimating nucleated cell counts. Measured with immunoSEQ multiplex PCR; TCRdb has only the in-frame clones, and not every one. The V and J calls and clone size are taken from that table; D and trimming were inferred from the DNA. The sample holds about 130,000 clones, 65% to 90% seen once. This receptor was obtained from a man older than 75 with active or convalescent COVID-19. The sample comprised peripheral blood. The chain joins TRBV15 to TRBJ1-5; 8 bases line up with TRBD1. The CDR3 sequence: CATKGETGAGNQPQHF. The CDR3 DNA sequence: TGTGCCACCAAAGGGGAGACAGGGGCGGGCAATCAGCCCCAGCATTTT. The entire variable domain, with the rest obtained from reference TRBV15 and TRBJ1-5, is as follows: DAMVIQNPRYQVTQFGKPVTLSCSQTLNHNVMYWYQQKSSQAPKLLFHYYDKDFNNEADTPDNFQSRRPNTSFCFLDIRSPGLGDTAMYLCATKGETGAGNQPQHFGDGTRLSIL.